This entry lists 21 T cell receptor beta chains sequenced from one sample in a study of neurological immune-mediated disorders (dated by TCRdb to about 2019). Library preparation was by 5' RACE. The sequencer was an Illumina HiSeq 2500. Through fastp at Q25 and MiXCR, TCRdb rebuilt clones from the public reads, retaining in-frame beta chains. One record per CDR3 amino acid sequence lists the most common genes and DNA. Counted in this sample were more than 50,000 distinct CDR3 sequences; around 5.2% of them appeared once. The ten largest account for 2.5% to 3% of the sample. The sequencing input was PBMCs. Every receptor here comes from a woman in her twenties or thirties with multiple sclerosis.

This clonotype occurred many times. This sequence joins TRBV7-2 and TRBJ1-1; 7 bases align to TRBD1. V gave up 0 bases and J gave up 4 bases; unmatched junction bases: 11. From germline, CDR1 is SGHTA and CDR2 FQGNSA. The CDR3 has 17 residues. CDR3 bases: TGTGCCAGCAGCTTAGCGCTGGGGCAACAGGGGCGCACTGAAGCTTTCTTT. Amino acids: CASSLALGQQGRTEAFF.

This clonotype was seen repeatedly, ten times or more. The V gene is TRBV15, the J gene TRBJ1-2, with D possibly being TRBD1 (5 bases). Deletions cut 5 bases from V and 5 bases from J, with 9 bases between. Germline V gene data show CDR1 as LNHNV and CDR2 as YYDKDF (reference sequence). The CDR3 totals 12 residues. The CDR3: CATSQKGYGYTF. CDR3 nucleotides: TGTGCCACCAGCCAGAAGGGGTATGGCTACACCTTC.

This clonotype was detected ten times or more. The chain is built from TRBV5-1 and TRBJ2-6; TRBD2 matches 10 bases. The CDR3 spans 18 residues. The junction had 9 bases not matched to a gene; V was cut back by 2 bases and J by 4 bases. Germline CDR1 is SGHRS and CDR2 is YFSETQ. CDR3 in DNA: TGCGCCAGCAGCTTTACTAGCGGGGCCACCTCGGGGGCCAACGTCCTGACTTTC. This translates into CASSFTSGATSGANVLTF.

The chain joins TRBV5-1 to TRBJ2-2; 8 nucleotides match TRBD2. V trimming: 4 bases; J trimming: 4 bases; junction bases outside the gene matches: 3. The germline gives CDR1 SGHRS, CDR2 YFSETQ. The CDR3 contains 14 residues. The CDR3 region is CASSVSGTTGELFF. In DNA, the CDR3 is TGCGCCAGCAGCGTTAGCGGGACCACCGGGGAGCTGTTTTTT.

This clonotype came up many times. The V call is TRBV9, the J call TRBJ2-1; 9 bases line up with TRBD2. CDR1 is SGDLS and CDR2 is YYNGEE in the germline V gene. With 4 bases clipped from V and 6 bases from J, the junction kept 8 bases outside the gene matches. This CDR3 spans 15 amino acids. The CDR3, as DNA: TGTGCCAGCAGCCCGAGCGGGGGGTCAACCAATGAGCAGTTCTTC. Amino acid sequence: CASSPSGGSTNEQFF.

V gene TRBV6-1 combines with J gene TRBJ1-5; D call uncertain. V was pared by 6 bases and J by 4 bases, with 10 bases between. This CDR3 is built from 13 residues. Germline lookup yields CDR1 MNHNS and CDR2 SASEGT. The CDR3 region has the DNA TGTGCCAGCAGCCAAGTGACAAATCAGCCCCAGCATTTT. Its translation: CASSQVTNQPQHF.

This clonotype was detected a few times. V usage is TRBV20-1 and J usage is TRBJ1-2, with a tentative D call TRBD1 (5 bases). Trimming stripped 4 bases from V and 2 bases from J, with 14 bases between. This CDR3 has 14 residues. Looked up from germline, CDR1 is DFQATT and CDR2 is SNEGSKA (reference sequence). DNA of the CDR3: TGCAGTGCTATAACAGGTAAAGGAAACTATGGCTACACCTTC. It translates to CSAITGKGNYGYTF.

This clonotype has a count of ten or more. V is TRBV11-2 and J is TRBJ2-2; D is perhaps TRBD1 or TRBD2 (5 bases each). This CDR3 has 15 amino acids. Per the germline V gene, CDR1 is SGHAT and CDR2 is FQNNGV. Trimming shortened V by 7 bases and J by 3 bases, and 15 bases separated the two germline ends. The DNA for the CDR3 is TGTGCCAGCACCCATGAGGGGTCGGACACCGGGGAGCTGTTTTTT. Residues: CASTHEGSDTGELFF.

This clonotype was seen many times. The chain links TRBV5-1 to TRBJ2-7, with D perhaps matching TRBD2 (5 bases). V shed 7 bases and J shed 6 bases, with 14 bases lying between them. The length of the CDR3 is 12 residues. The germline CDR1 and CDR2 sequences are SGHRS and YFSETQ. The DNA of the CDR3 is TGCGCCAGCTCCAGTAGTGAGGGCGAGCAGTACTTC. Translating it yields CASSSSEGEQYF.

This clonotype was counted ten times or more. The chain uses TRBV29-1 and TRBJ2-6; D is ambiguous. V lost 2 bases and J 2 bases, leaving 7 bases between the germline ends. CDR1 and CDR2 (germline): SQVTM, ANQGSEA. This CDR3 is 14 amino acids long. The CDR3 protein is CSVELVPGANVLTF. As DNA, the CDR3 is TGCAGCGTTGAATTGGTACCTGGGGCCAACGTCCTGACTTTC. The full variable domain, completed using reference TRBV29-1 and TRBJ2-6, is SAVISQKPSRDICQRGTSLTIQCQVDSQVTMMFWYRQQPGQSLTLIATANQGSEATYESGFVIDKFPISRPNLTFSTLTVSNMSPEDSSIYLCSVELVPGANVLTFGAGSRLTVL.

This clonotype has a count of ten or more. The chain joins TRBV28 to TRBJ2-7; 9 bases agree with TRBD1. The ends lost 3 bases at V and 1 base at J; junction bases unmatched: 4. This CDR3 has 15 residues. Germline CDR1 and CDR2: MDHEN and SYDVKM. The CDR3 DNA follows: TGTGCCAGCAGTTTGACAGGGGGTCCTTCCTACGAGCAGTACTTC. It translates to CASSLTGGPSYEQYF.

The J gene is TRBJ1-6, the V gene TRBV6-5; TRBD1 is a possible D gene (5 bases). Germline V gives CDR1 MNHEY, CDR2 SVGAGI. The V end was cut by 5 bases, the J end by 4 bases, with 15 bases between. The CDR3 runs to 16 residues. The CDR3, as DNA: TGTGCCAGCAGTGCGAGGGGCTTCGATTATAATTCACCCCTCCACTTT. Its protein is CASSARGFDYNSPLHF.

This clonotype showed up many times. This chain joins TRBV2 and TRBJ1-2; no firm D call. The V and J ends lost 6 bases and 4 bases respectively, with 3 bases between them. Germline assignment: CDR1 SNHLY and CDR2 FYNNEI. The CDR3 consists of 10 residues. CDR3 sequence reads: CASRVYGYTF. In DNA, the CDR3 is TGTGCCAGCAGGGTCTATGGCTACACCTTC.

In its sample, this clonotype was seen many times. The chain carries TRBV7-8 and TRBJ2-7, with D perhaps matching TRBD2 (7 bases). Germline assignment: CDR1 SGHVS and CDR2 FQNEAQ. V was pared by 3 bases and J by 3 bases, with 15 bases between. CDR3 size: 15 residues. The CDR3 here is CASSLAVGGLYEQYF. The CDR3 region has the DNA TGTGCCAGCAGCTTGGCGGTGGGGGGGCTCTACGAGCAGTACTTC. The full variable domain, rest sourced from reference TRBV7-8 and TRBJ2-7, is GAGVSQSPRYKVAKRGQDVALRCDPISGHVSLFWYQQALGQGPEFLTYFQNEAQLDKSGLPSDRFFAERPEGSVSTLKIQRTQQEDSAVYLCASSLAVGGLYEQYFGPGTRLTVT.

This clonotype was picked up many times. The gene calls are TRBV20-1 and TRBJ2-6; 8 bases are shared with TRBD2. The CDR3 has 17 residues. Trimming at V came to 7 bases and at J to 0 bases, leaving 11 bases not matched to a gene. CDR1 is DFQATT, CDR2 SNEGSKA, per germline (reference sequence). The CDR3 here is CSVAGTRNSSGANVLTF. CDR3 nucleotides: TGCAGTGTCGCGGGGACTAGGAATAGCTCTGGGGCCAACGTCCTGACTTTC.

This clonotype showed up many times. The CDR3 bases are TGCAGCGTTGCCCCGGGAGAGACCCAGTACTTC. This sequence encodes CSVAPGETQYF. The rearrangement uses TRBV29-1 and TRBJ2-5; the D is unclear. Deletions cut 4 bases from V and 4 bases from J, with 7 bases between. The germline CDR1 and CDR2 sequences are SQVTM and ANQGSEA. CDR3 length: 11 amino acids.

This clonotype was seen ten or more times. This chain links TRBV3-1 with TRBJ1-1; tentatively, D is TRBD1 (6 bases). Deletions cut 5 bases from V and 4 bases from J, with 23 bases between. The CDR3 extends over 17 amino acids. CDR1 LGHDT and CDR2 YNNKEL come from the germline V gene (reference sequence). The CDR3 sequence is CASSKPGHDLTGTEAFF. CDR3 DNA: TGTGCCAGCAGCAAACCGGGACATGATCTAACCGGCACTGAAGCTTTCTTT.

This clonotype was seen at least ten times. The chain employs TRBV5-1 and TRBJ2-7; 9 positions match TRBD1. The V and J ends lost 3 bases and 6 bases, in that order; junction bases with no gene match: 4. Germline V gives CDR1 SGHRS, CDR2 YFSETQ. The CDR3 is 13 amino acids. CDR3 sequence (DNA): TGCGCCAGCAGCTCGGGACAGGGTGGCGAGCAGTACTTC. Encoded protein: CASSSGQGGEQYF.

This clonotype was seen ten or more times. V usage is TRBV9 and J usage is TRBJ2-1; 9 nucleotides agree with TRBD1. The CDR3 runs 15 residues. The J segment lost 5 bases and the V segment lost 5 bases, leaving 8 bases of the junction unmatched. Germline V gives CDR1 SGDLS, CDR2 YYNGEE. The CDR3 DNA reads TGTGCCAGCAGGACCCCGGGACAGGGTGACAATGAGCAGTTCTTC. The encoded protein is CASRTPGQGDNEQFF.

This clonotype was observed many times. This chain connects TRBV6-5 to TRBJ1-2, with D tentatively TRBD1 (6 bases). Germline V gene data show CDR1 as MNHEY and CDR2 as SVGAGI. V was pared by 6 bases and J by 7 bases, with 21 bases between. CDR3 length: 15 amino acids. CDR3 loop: CASSLTGRDLRGYTF. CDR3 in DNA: TGTGCCAGCAGCTTAACAGGGAGGGACCTACGTGGCTACACCTTC.

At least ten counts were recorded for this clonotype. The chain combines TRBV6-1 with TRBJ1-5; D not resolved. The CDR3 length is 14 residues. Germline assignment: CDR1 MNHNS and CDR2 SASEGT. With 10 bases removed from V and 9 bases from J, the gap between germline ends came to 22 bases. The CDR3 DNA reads TGTGCCACCTTGACCGGCTCGGGGATGGGGCCCCAGCATTTT. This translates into CATLTGSGMGPQHF.